This T cell receptor (beta chain) was found in a study of T cells in Graves' hyperthyroidism and ophthalmopathy. Orbital computed tomography, thyroid ultrasound, serum thyroxine and TRAb, and clinical symptoms together informed the diagnoses. Amplification of TCR beta CDR3 regions used RNA as the template. RT-PCR in the first round (using the HTBI primer set) targeted the TCR CDR3. TCRdb re-called the multiplex PCR reads with MiXCR, one entry per CDR3 protein. The table has over 400,000 distinct CDR3 sequences, approximately 22% seen once. The CDR3 runs to 14 residues. Study results and limitations: A model of 13 V-J features distinguished ophthalmopathy from stable hyperthyroidism.

The count of this clonotype is one. Its cognate antigen is unknown. An end of the junction does not agree with germline; a read error may underlie this. The chain has TRBV12-3 or TRBV12-4 and TRBJ1-3; no definite D call. The receptor comes from an older woman with Graves' ophthalmopathy. Input material: blood. The CDR3 sequence is CVTTGGNAGDTIYF. The CDR3 nucleotides read TGTGTCACTACCGGCGGGAACGCTGGAGACACCATATATTTT.